This T cell receptor beta chain was obtained from a study of blood T cell repertoires in COVID-19. The germline V and J ends were trimmed by 1 base and 4 bases, with 11 bases remaining between them. The CDR3 has 14 residues. Looked up from germline, CDR1 is SGHKS and CDR2 is YYEKEE (reference sequence). Original processing methods: Amplification of reference gene primers provided the estimated nucleated cell counts. The repertoire was sequenced with immunoSEQ multiplex PCR; TCRdb's copy has only in-frame clones and lacks some. That table gives V, J and clone size, and the DNA gave D and trimming. This table holds about 200,000 clones, around 81% found once.

This TCR was sampled from a woman aged 70-85 years with acute or convalescent COVID-19. J is TRBJ1-2 and V is TRBV5-5, with no clear D. The sample comprised peripheral blood. CDR3 in amino acids: CASSLFEGFYGYTF. CDR3 in DNA: TGTGCCAGCAGCTTGTTCGAGGGATTCTATGGCTACACCTTC.